Listed here are 24 T cell receptor beta chains from one sample, sequenced in a study of T cells in Graves' hyperthyroidism and ophthalmopathy. The TCR beta CDR3 regions underwent amplification using RNA transcripts as the source. HTBI primers were the set used in a first-round RT-PCR of the TCR CDR3. MiXCR, run by TCRdb on the multiplex PCR reads, gives a single entry per CDR3 protein. The table shows a few hundred thousand distinct CDR3 sequences, with about 13% occurring only once. Sequenced material: blood. These receptors all stem from a young man with Graves' hyperthyroidism that later progressed to Graves' ophthalmopathy.

CDR3: CASSVEGGRTDTQYF. The CDR3 DNA follows: TGTGCCAGCAGCGTGGAGGGAGGACGCACAGATACGCAGTATTTT. The chain recombines TRBV9 with TRBJ2-3, with D tentatively TRBD2 (6 bases). CDR1 and CDR2 (germline): SGDLS, YYNGEE. V was clipped by 2 bases and J by 1 base, with 11 bases between them. This CDR3 spans 15 amino acids.

This clonotype was found a few times. The V gene is TRBV12-3 or TRBV12-4, the J gene TRBJ2-4; tentatively, D is TRBD2 (7 bases). V lost 1 base and J lost 1, with 23 bases in between. The CDR3 contains 20 residues. The CDR3 DNA reads TGTGCCAGCAGTTTAGACCTGGCGGCGGGGGCCTATCTGGCCAAAAACATTCAGTACTTC. This translates into CASSLDLAAGAYLAKNIQYF.

This clonotype was seen a few times. The rearrangement uses TRBV19 and TRBJ1-1; D is uncertain. CDR3 length equals 13 residues. Deletions cut 5 bases from V and 2 bases from J, with 9 bases between. Germline CDR1 reads LNHDA; CDR2 reads SQIVND (reference sequence). The CDR3 region has the DNA TGTGCCAGTAGTTCCCAATTCAACACTGAAGCTTTCTTT. Translation gives CASSSQFNTEAFF.

The table lists this clonotype with a few counts. This chain joins TRBV18 and TRBJ1-4, with 9 bases identical to TRBD1. The CDR3 covers 13 residues. Germline CDR1 KGHSH, CDR2 LQKENI. The J segment lost 6 bases and the V segment lost 4 bases, leaving 0 bases of the junction unmatched. CDR3 bases: TGTGCCAGCTCACGGACAGGGGATGAAAAACTGTTTTTT. Its protein product is CASSRTGDEKLFF.

This clonotype was detected a few times. The chain joins TRBV3-1 to TRBJ2-7, with a weak D call TRBD1 (6 bases). CDR3 length equals 15 residues. Trimming pared 1 base from V and 0 bases from J, leaving 10 bases between. Per germline, CDR1 LGHDT and CDR2 YNNKEL (reference sequence). The DNA of the CDR3 is TGTGCCAGCAGCCAAGGGGGGCCGAACTCCTACGAGCAGTACTTC. Translated, it gives CASSQGGPNSYEQYF.

This clonotype was seen a few times. The CDR3 protein is CAWSVDYYATNEKLFF. In DNA, the CDR3 is TGTGCCTGGAGTGTCGATTACTACGCAACTAATGAAAAACTGTTTTTT. The J gene is TRBJ1-4, the V gene TRBV30; no definite D call. CDR3 length equals 16 residues. V was clipped by 0 bases and J by 0 bases, with 11 bases between them. CDR1 is GTSNPN and CDR2 is SVGIG in the germline V gene (reference sequence).

The V and J genes are TRBV19 and TRBJ2-2; maybe TRBD1 (5 bases). CDR1 and CDR2 from the germline V gene are LNHDA and SQIVND (reference sequence). This CDR3 is 16 amino acids long. V was shortened by 2 bases and J by 2 bases, with 12 bases between the two germline ends. For the CDR3, the DNA is TGTGCCAGTAGTATAAGGATCAGGGCCAACACCGGGGAGCTGTTTTTT. Its translation: CASSIRIRANTGELFF.

This rearrangement joins TRBV7-6 to TRBJ2-1, with 11 positions matching TRBD2. The CDR3 consists of 14 residues. After removal of 2 bases from V and 8 bases from J, the junction contained 2 bases not matched to a gene. Per germline, CDR1 SGHVS and CDR2 FNYEAQ. In DNA, the CDR3 is TGTGCCAGCAGCTTAAAACTAGCGGGGGATGAGCAGTTCTTC. This translates into CASSLKLAGDEQFF.

In this sample, this clonotype turned up many times. The chain combines TRBV5-1 with TRBJ1-1; perhaps TRBD1 as D (6 bases). The V and J ends lost 4 bases and 6 bases respectively, with 22 bases between them. This CDR3 region has 16 residues. Germline values: CDR1 SGHRS, CDR2 YFSETQ. In DNA form, the CDR3 reads TGCGCCAGCAGCGTTGGTGTCTTGGAGGGGACACCTGAAGCTTTCTTT. Translated, it gives CASSVGVLEGTPEAFF.

This clonotype showed up many times. The chain recombines TRBV7-2 with TRBJ1-2, with D unresolved. This CDR3 is built from 13 residues. Trimming shortened V by 2 bases and J by 8 bases, and 12 bases separated the two germline ends. CDR1 and CDR2 (germline): SGHTA, FQGNSA. As DNA, the CDR3 is TGTGCCAGCAGCTTACGACAAACAGAAGGCTACACCTTC. Protein: CASSLRQTEGYTF. Full variable domain (outside the CDR3, taken from reference TRBV7-2 and TRBJ1-2): GAGVSQSPSNKVTEKGKDVELRCDPISGHTALYWYRQSLGQGLEFLIYFQGNSAPDKSGLPSDRFSAERTGGSVSTLTIQRTQQEDSAVYLCASSLRQTEGYTFGSGTRLTVV.

This clonotype was seen many times. This chain joins TRBV10-3 and TRBJ1-2, with 8 bases that match TRBD1. Germline V gene lookup returns CDR1 ENHRY and CDR2 SYGVKD. This CDR3 contains 14 residues. V was clipped by 10 bases and J by 1 base; unmatched bases: 8. The CDR3 bases are TGTGCCACCCATGACAGGGGCTTTAACTATGGCTACACCTTC. Translating gives CATHDRGFNYGYTF.

Turning to this clonotype: A much larger clonotype is one base distant, so this may be a read error. This chain connects TRBV20-1 to TRBJ2-1, with 15 positions matching TRBD2. Germline assignment: CDR1 DFQATT and CDR2 SNEGSKA (reference sequence). Trimming at V came to 1 base and at J to 3 bases, leaving 4 bases not matched to a gene. The CDR3 runs to 17 residues. CDR3 loop: CSARVGLAGGHYNEQFF. The CDR3 DNA reads TGCAGTGCTAGAGTTGGACTAGCGGGGGGGCACTACAATGAGCAGTTCTTC.

The chain is built from TRBV19 and TRBJ1-2; no reliable D call. Looked up from germline, CDR1 is LNHDA and CDR2 is SQIVND (reference sequence). This CDR3 comprises 14 residues. Between the trimmed V and J ends, which lost 2 bases and 2 bases, there was a span of 9 bases. CDR3 sequence: CASSILVGNYGYTF. The CDR3 nucleotides read TGTGCCAGTAGTATATTGGTAGGAAACTATGGCTACACCTTC.

The chain combines TRBV6-1 with TRBJ1-2; no clear D gene. The CDR3 runs 13 residues. CDR1 is MNHNS, CDR2 SASEGT, per germline. Trimming took off 3 bases at V and 2 bases at J, with 7 bases between the two ends. This CDR3 is CASSDPGNYGYTF. The CDR3 coding sequence is TGTGCCAGCAGTGATCCAGGAAACTATGGCTACACCTTC.

Many counts were recorded for this clonotype. The chain is built from TRBV7-2 and TRBJ1-5; 8 bases fit TRBD1. The CDR3 spans 13 residues. Trimming cost V 8 bases and J 7 bases; bases outside gene matches: 7. In germline, CDR1 is SGHTA, CDR2 FQGNSA. The CDR3 bases are TGTGCCAGCTCGGGGACAGGTAGGCAGCCCCAGCATTTT. This encodes CASSGTGRQPQHF. The full variable domain, with the rest looked up from reference TRBV7-2 and TRBJ1-5, is GAGVSQSPSNKVTEKGKDVELRCDPISGHTALYWYRQSLGQGLEFLIYFQGNSAPDKSGLPSDRFSAERTGGSVSTLTIQRTQQEDSAVYLCASSGTGRQPQHFGDGTRLSIL.

This clonotype was counted only a few times. The rearrangement links TRBV5-1 to TRBJ1-6; D call uncertain. V lost 4 bases to trimming and J lost 4 bases, with 6 bases between them. Germline loops: CDR1 SGHRS, CDR2 YFSETQ. The CDR3 has 13 residues. CDR3 residues: CASSQQYNSPLHF. The CDR3 DNA reads TGCGCCAGCAGCCAACAATATAATTCACCCCTCCACTTT.

The chain joins TRBV25-1 to TRBJ2-3; the D is unclear. The CDR3 loop spans 12 amino acids. Germline V gene lookup returns CDR1 MGHDK and CDR2 SYGVNS. V was trimmed by 8 bases and J by 8 bases, leaving 14 bases between them. The CDR3 coding sequence is TGTGCCAGCCAAGGACCACGTGGTACGCAGTATTTT. Protein product: CASQGPRGTQYF.

This clonotype was seen ten or more times. V and J are TRBV20-1 and TRBJ1-6; possibly TRBD1 for D (5 bases). The CDR3 length is 14 residues. Per germline, CDR1 DFQATT and CDR2 SNEGSKA (reference sequence). V dropped 3 bases and J dropped 4 bases, with 10 bases sitting between them. The DNA for the CDR3 is TGCAGTGCTAGGTCAGGGAATTATAATTCACCCCTCCACTTT. Its translation is CSARSGNYNSPLHF.

This clonotype was counted at least ten times. The chain joins TRBV11-2 to TRBJ1-3; D ambiguous. Trimming removed 2 bases at V and 4 bases at J, with 3 bases between. Germline CDR1 and CDR2: SGHAT and FQNNGV. This CDR3 comprises 12 residues. The DNA of the CDR3 is TGTGCCAGCAGCTTACAAGGAAACACCATATATTTT. Translation gives CASSLQGNTIYF.

This clonotype was recorded many times. V and J are TRBV28 and TRBJ2-7, with 11 bases lining up with TRBD1. J was trimmed by 3 bases and V by 2 bases; bases with no gene match: 3. The CDR3 loop spans 15 amino acids. Germline V gene data show CDR1 as MDHEN and CDR2 as SYDVKM. The CDR3 loop is CASSLRGTGGYEQYF. CDR3 coding DNA: TGTGCCAGCAGTTTAAGGGGGACAGGGGGCTACGAGCAGTACTTC.

As DNA, the CDR3 is TGTGCCAGCAGCTTGATCGGGGGGGCCCCCTACAATGAGCAGTTCTTC. Translation gives CASSLIGGAPYNEQFF. This chain uses TRBV7-8 with TRBJ2-1; 8 nucleotides line up with TRBD2. V shed 3 bases and J 2 bases; nucleotides not matched to a gene: 6. This CDR3 contains 16 residues. Per germline, CDR1 SGHVS and CDR2 FQNEAQ.

To note about this clonotype: A much larger clone lies one base from this, so it may be a read error. The chain uses TRBV9 and TRBJ2-1; D is undetermined. CDR3 length: 16 amino acids. Per the germline V gene, CDR1 is SGDLS and CDR2 is YYNGEE. The V gene lost 7 bases and the J gene lost 5 bases, with 22 bases spanning the gap. The CDR3 region is CASSPPTRVSHNEQFF. In DNA form, the CDR3 reads TGTGCCAGCTCACCCCCTACAAGGGTATCCCACAATGAGCAGTTCTTC. The full variable domain, rest sourced from reference TRBV9 and TRBJ2-1, is DSGVTQTPKHLITATGQRVTLRCSPRSGDLSVYWYQQSLDQGLQFLIQYYNGEERAKGNILERFSAQQFPDLHSELNLSSLELGDSALYFCASSPPTRVSHNEQFFGPGTRLTVL.

This clonotype has only one observation. The junction differs from germline at one of its ends, possibly a read error. This chain links TRBV5-1 with TRBJ1-5; 7 nucleotides match TRBD1. The CDR3 extends over 15 amino acids. CDR1 and CDR2 (germline): SGHRS, YFSETQ. The CDR3, as DNA: TGCGCCAGCAGCGCGACAGGGATGGGCGACCAGCCCCAGCACTTT. Its translation: CASSATGMGDQPQHF.

The sample holds many counts of this clonotype. The rearrangement joins TRBV18 to TRBJ2-7; unclear D gene. Trimming pared 3 bases from V and 5 bases from J, leaving 14 bases between. The CDR3 is 14 amino acids. From germline, CDR1 is KGHSH and CDR2 LQKENI. CDR3 loop: CASSPSTRDDEQYF. As DNA, the CDR3 is TGTGCCAGCTCACCGTCAACTCGCGACGACGAGCAGTACTTC.